Each of the 21 T cell receptor beta chains below was sequenced from the same sample in a study of blood T cell repertoires in COVID-19. This table comes from immunoSEQ multiplex PCR, and its TCRdb copy is limited to in-frame clones, with some not included. This sample has some 210,000 clones, with about 83% found just once. Sequencing used peripheral blood. These receptors all stem from a man aged 45-65 years with active or convalescent COVID-19.

This chain connects TRBV29-1 to TRBJ1-3; 8 nucleotides align to TRBD1. This CDR3 spans 14 amino acids. Losses at the gene ends were 6 bases for V and 4 bases for J; bases not matched to a gene: 8. Germline CDR1 is SQVTM and CDR2 is ANQGSEA. Here the CDR3 reads CSVTQGALGNTIYF. The CDR3 DNA is TGCAGCGTAACTCAGGGGGCGCTAGGAAACACCATATATTTT.

The rearrangement links TRBV6-5 to TRBJ2-5; D is ambiguous. The CDR3 loop spans 14 amino acids. CDR1 and CDR2 from the germline V gene are MNHEY and SVGAGI. Trimming left V 2 bases short and J 0 bases short, with 7 bases between. This CDR3 is CASSYATNQETQYF. As DNA, the CDR3 is TGTGCCAGCAGTTACGCGACAAACCAAGAGACCCAGTACTTC.

CDR3 sequence reads: CASSLAGSPYEQYF. CDR3 DNA: TGCGCCAGCAGCTTGGCTGGCTCCCCCTACGAGCAGTACTTC. The genes are TRBV5-1 and TRBJ2-7; no reliable D call. Germline assignment: CDR1 SGHRS and CDR2 YFSETQ. CDR3 length: 14 residues. The germline V and J ends were trimmed by 0 bases and 2 bases, with 9 bases remaining between them.

V and J are TRBV28 and TRBJ2-4; 11 nucleotides agree with TRBD1. The CDR3 is 14 amino acids. The V gene's germline CDR1 is MDHEN and CDR2 SYDVKM. V shed 8 bases and J 7 bases; nucleotides not matched to a gene: 7. CDR3 DNA sequence: TGTGCCAGCGACAGGACAGGGGGCTCGAACATTCAGTACTTC. As protein: CASDRTGGSNIQYF. Full variable domain (rest looked up from reference TRBV28 and TRBJ2-4): DVKVTQSSRYLVKRTGEKVFLECVQDMDHENMFWYRQDPGLGLRLIYFSYDVKMKEKGDIPEGYSVSREKKERFSLILESASTNQTSMYLCASDRTGGSNIQYFGAGTRLSVL.

A single count supports this clone. The gene calls are TRBV7-8 and TRBJ1-5; D unresolved. Trimming stripped 10 bases from V and 4 bases from J, with 11 bases between. The V gene's germline CDR1 is SGHVS and CDR2 FQNEAQ. This CDR3 spans 12 amino acids. This chain's CDR3 is CATGELNQPQHF. As DNA, the CDR3 is TGTGCCACCGGAGAGTTAAATCAGCCCCAGCATTTT.

The rearrangement uses TRBV2 and TRBJ2-6, with a weak D call TRBD1 (5 bases). The CDR3 is 17 amino acids. Germline V gene lookup returns CDR1 SNHLY and CDR2 FYNNEI. The ends were cut back, 7 bases at V and 0 bases at J, with 16 bases in the middle. As DNA, the CDR3 is TGTGCCAGCAACCCGACAGTCATAGTCTCTGGGGCCAACGTCCTGACTTTC. Protein product: CASNPTVIVSGANVLTF.

The chain couples TRBV15 to TRBJ2-4; D may be TRBD2 (6 bases). V shed 3 bases and J shed 7 bases, with 16 bases lying between them. Germline CDR1 and CDR2: LNHNV and YYDKDF (reference sequence). This CDR3 is 15 amino acids long. The CDR3 DNA reads as TGTGCCACCAGCAGGGGGACTGGATGGGAGAACATTCAGTACTTC. Its protein product is CATSRGTGWENIQYF. Based on the CDR3 plus reference TRBV15 and TRBJ2-4, the full variable domain is DAMVIQNPRYQVTQFGKPVTLSCSQTLNHNVMYWYQQKSSQAPKLLFHYYDKDFNNEADTPDNFQSRRPNTSFCFLDIRSPGLGDTAMYLCATSRGTGWENIQYFGAGTRLSVL.

The chain is built from TRBV6-2 or TRBV6-3 and TRBJ1-1; 7 nucleotides match TRBD1. V shed 2 bases and J 1 base; nucleotides not matched to a gene: 1. Germline V lookup: CDR1 MNHEY, CDR2 SVGEGT. This CDR3 has 14 residues. The CDR3 nucleotides read TGTGCCAGCAGTTACGAGGGGGCGAACACTGAAGCTTTCTTT. Translating it yields CASSYEGANTEAFF.

The V and J genes are TRBV18 and TRBJ2-7; 9 bases map to TRBD2. Germline-derived CDR1 and CDR2 are KGHSH and LQKENI. Trimming removed 2 bases from V and 3 bases from J; junction bases left unmatched: 8. The CDR3 has 16 residues. The DNA of the CDR3 is TGTGCCAGCTCACCAGTTCGGCTAGCGGGATTCTACGAGCAGTACTTC. Protein product: CASSPVRLAGFYEQYF.

This clone was observed once. V and J are TRBV3-1 (or the pseudogene TRBV3-2) and TRBJ1-2, with D tentatively TRBD1 (5 bases). CDR1 and CDR2 from the germline V gene are LGHDT and YNNKEL (reference sequence). V lost 4 bases to trimming and J lost 8 bases, with 20 bases between them. This CDR3 is built from 15 residues. The CDR3 DNA reads TGTGCCAGCAGCCGGGGAGGGTGGCAGGGTCCGGGCTACACCTTC. Its protein is CASSRGGWQGPGYTF.

This clone was seen a few times. V is TRBV7-2 and J is TRBJ1-5; D gene unclear. The germline V and J ends were trimmed by 4 bases and 9 bases, with 10 bases remaining between them. The CDR3 sequence is 12 residues long. Germline CDR1 and CDR2: SGHTA and FQGNSA. The CDR3 region has the DNA TGTGCCAGCAGCTCTTCGGTTTCGCCCCAGCATTTT. Protein sequence: CASSSSVSPQHF. Combining the CDR3 with reference TRBV7-2 and TRBJ1-5 gives the whole variable domain GAGVSQSPSNKVTEKGKDVELRCDPISGHTALYWYRQSLGQGLEFLIYFQGNSAPDKSGLPSDRFSAERTGGSVSTLTIQRTQQEDSAVYLCASSSSVSPQHFGDGTRLSIL.

The V gene is TRBV6-5, the J gene TRBJ1-1; D is unresolved. From germline, CDR1 is MNHEY and CDR2 SVGAGI. V was pared by 11 bases and J by 1 base, with 14 bases between. The CDR3 has 13 amino acids. The CDR3 spells CASHIEANTEAFF. CDR3 coding DNA: TGTGCCTCTCACATCGAGGCGAACACTGAAGCTTTCTTT.

The chain is built from TRBV5-1 and TRBJ2-5, with D perhaps matching TRBD2 (7 bases). The CDR3 is 13 residues long. V lost 7 bases to trimming and J lost 4 bases, with 14 bases between them. Germline V gene data show CDR1 as SGHRS and CDR2 as YFSETQ. The CDR3 region is CASSTGGSETQYF. DNA for the CDR3: TGCGCCAGCTCGACGGGGGGCTCAGAGACCCAGTACTTC.

The chain's CDR3 is CASSLSLDGGLNTEAFF. CDR3 nucleotide sequence: TGTGCCAGCAGTTTATCCCTAGACGGGGGGTTGAACACTGAAGCTTTCTTT. The rearrangement uses TRBV28 and TRBJ1-1; tentative D call: TRBD1 (5 bases). The CDR3 has 17 residues. From germline, CDR1 is MDHEN and CDR2 SYDVKM. V dropped 1 base and J dropped 0 bases, with 15 bases sitting between them. The full variable domain, in which reference TRBV28 and TRBJ1-1 provide the parts outside the CDR3, is DVKVTQSSRYLVKRTGEKVFLECVQDMDHENMFWYRQDPGLGLRLIYFSYDVKMKEKGDIPEGYSVSREKKERFSLILESASTNQTSMYLCASSLSLDGGLNTEAFFGQGTRLTVV.

This clone was found a few times. The rearrangement uses TRBV5-1 and TRBJ2-7; 8 positions agree with TRBD1. CDR3 length: 12 amino acids. After removal of 4 bases from V and 4 bases from J, the junction contained 1 base not matched to a gene. Per the germline V gene, CDR1 is SGHRS and CDR2 is YFSETQ. The CDR3 DNA reads as TGCGCCAGCAGCGGACAGGGTTACGAGCAGTACTTC. Translating gives CASSGQGYEQYF. Using reference TRBV5-1 and TRBJ2-7 for the parts outside the CDR3, the full variable domain is KAGVTQTPRYLIKTRGQQVTLSCSPISGHRSVSWYQQTPGQGLQFLFEYFSETQRNKGNFPGRFSGRQFSNSRSEMNVSTLELGDSALYLCASSGQGYEQYFGPGTRLTVT.

V gene TRBV3-1 (or the pseudogene TRBV3-2) combines with J gene TRBJ1-1; D gene unclear. Germline CDR1 and CDR2: LGHDT and YNNKEL (reference sequence). The CDR3 runs 14 residues. V lost 6 bases, J lost 1 base, and 12 bases lay in between. The CDR3 reads CASRADGRNTEAFF. The DNA for the CDR3 is TGTGCCAGCAGAGCGGACGGACGGAACACTGAAGCTTTCTTT.

This clone was detected a few times. Different DNA sequences within this sample yield the same CDR3. The chain uses TRBV7-8 and TRBJ1-5; no definite D call. The CDR3 spans 15 residues. Trimming left V 5 bases short and J 0 bases short, with 11 bases between. Per germline, CDR1 SGHVS and CDR2 FQNEAQ. The CDR3 sequence is CASSRDTNSNQPQHF. The DNA for the CDR3 is TGTGCCAGCAGCCGAGACACGAATAGCAATCAGCCCCAGCATTTT.

The V call is TRBV5-6, the J call TRBJ2-7, with 7 nucleotides matching TRBD1. This CDR3 has 14 residues. Trimming cost V 5 bases and J 4 bases; bases outside gene matches: 9. Germline values: CDR1 SGHDT, CDR2 YYEEEE. This CDR3 reads CASRTGSSRYEQYF. CDR3 in DNA: TGTGCCAGCAGGACAGGGTCCTCGCGTTACGAGCAGTACTTC. Full variable domain (missing parts from reference TRBV5-6 and TRBJ2-7): DAGVTQSPTHLIKTRGQQVTLRCSPKSGHDTVSWYQQALGQGPQFIFQYYEEEERQRGNFPDRFSGHQFPNYSSELNVNALLLGDSALYLCASRTGSSRYEQYFGPGTRLTVT.

V gene TRBV9 combines with J gene TRBJ1-1; D uncertain. Looked up from germline, CDR1 is SGDLS and CDR2 is YYNGEE. The CDR3 has 14 residues. V was trimmed by 0 bases and J by 4 bases, leaving 10 bases between them. CDR3 in DNA: TGTGCCAGCAGCGTAGTTGAGGGAGGCACTGAAGCTTTCTTT. It encodes CASSVVEGGTEAFF.

The gene calls are TRBV27 and TRBJ1-3, with 7 bases lining up with TRBD1. J lost 4 bases, V lost 5 bases, and 5 bases had no gene match. This CDR3 comprises 14 residues. Germline CDR1 reads MNHEY; CDR2 reads SMNVEV (reference sequence). The CDR3 spells CASSPSGQGNTIYF. As DNA, the CDR3 is TGTGCCAGCAGTCCCTCGGGACAGGGAAACACCATATATTTT.

The chain couples TRBV18 to TRBJ1-5; D uncertain. V lost 3 bases to trimming and J lost 2 bases, with 11 bases between them. The CDR3 is made up of 15 amino acids. Germline values: CDR1 KGHSH, CDR2 LQKENI. The CDR3 loop is CASSPGRAGNQPQHF. CDR3 DNA: TGTGCCAGCTCACCGGGCAGAGCAGGCAATCAGCCCCAGCATTTT.